This T cell receptor beta chain was obtained from a study of identifying expanded T cells in peripheral blood (dated by TCRdb to about 2019). The study in broad terms: Separate aliquots of the same genomic DNA pool were sequenced to produce technical replicates, and four replicates were compared in pairs.

Summary of the overall study and its limitations: In all healthy donors, the variance in clone template counts between samples taken 2 to 3 weeks apart rose significantly as total template count increased. Between technical replicates the binomial model flagged approximately 1.2 differentially abundant clones, whereas over roughly 2 weeks the binomial model flagged about 15 and over about four weeks around 19. Across all healthy-donor time intervals, the beta-binomial model significantly lowered both the number of clones called differentially abundant and the false-positive rate. The authors expected that over much longer intervals, such as months to years, biological variance in healthy repertoires might increase even further.

The immunoSEQ Assay, which relies on bias-controlled multiplex PCR amplification of genomic DNA, was used to profile TCRbeta CDR3 regions. Turning to the authors' computational methods: The absolute abundance of each unique TCRbeta CDR3 region was quantified after sequences were collapsed and filtered. Two models were used to test differential abundance: a binomial model (Fisher-equivalent) and a beta-binomial model that adds time-dependent variance fitted from healthy donors. Clones with fewer than 5 combined templates were excluded, and clones with Benjamini-Hochberg FDR below 0.01 were called differentially abundant. In the beta-binomial model, variance was expressed as a function of the total template count across the two samples, in the form v = (b*log(k)+a)^2. Imported from immuneACCESS, the table was reduced by TCRdb to in-frame sequences with V and J called. These copies leave out some clones; in studies compared against another copy, an unresolved V gene accounts for under half, and the cause of the remainder is not known. The D gene and trimming were derived from the DNA, and the V and J assignments and clone size from that table. The sample data list about 100,000 clones, and 80% to 90% of these were observed just once. The ten largest clones take up roughly 6% of the sample.

The germline V gene gives CDR1 as SGHVS and CDR2 as FNYEAQ. The CDR3, cysteine through phenylalanine, is 14 amino acids long. Just the 42-base CDR3 DNA is kept, in frame starting at base 1. Trimming takes 5 bases off V and 4 bases off J; junction bases not matched to a gene: 6. No immune events, such as infections, were documented for the healthy donors during the collection period. Healthy-donor blood repertoires served as a training cohort to calibrate time-dependent variance in a beta-binomial model of T-cell clone differential abundance. There were around ten healthy donors in the training cohort, of whom 3 were female and 7 were male. An age range of about 29 to 65 years, with an average of about 45 years, was recorded for the donors. Obtained from a commercial supplier, whole blood was collected from each healthy donor at three time points set about two weeks apart. For immunosequencing, genomic DNA was extracted from whole blood that had not been sorted.

Note on this clone: What this receptor recognizes is not known. No base qualities exist here, and no much larger clone lies one base off it.

The chain is assembled from TRBV7-6 and TRBJ2-7; 9 junctional bases match TRBD1. The TCR originated in a person aged 18 to 75 in good health. The specimen sequenced was blood. The CDR3 region: CASSGGQGRYEQYF. In nucleotides, the sequence is TGTGCCAGCAGCGGGGGACAGGGAAGGTACGAGCAGTACTTC.